Below are 16 T cell receptor beta chains sequenced from a single sample in a study of T cells in women clearing cervical HPV infection. Libraries were prepared by immunoSEQ multiplex PCR; TCRdb keeps only in-frame clonotypes and omits some of them. The table lists about 14,000 clones. The sequencing input was blood buffy coat. The receptors stem from a woman between 18 and 70 years old with a cervical HPV16 infection that either progressed to CIN3+ or cleared (not recorded which).

On this clone: An end of the junction does not agree with germline; a read error may underlie this. Read data end 3 residues before the CDR3 end; the end is taken from the germline J gene. The chain has TRBV7-7 and TRBJ2-5; D unresolved. The CDR3 is made up of 12 amino acids. Germline V gene sequence: CDR1 SSHAT, CDR2 FNYEAQ (reference sequence). This chain's CDR3 is CASSLSGETQYF. The CDR3 DNA, read in part, is TGTGCTAGCAGCTTATCCGGGGAGACC.

Turning to this clone: The CDR3 end lies 3 residues beyond the end of the read and is filled in from the germline J gene. This chain connects TRBV2 to TRBJ2-3; 7 nucleotides match TRBD2. Germline loops: CDR1 SNHLY, CDR2 FYNNEI. Trimming removed 7 bases from V and 1 base from J; junction bases left unmatched: 11. The CDR3 is made up of 16 amino acids. This CDR3 is CASNSGVTQGTDTQYF. The part of the CDR3 DNA that was read is TGTGCCAGCAACAGCGGGGTCACACAGGGCACAGATACG.

Comments on this clone: The observed sequence ends 3 residues before the CDR3 terminus, with the missing tail filled in from the germline J gene. The V and J genes are TRBV5-1 and TRBJ2-5, with 8 bases aligning to TRBD1. Losses at the gene ends were 0 bases for V and 2 bases for J; bases not matched to a gene: 6. The CDR3 loop spans 16 amino acids. CDR1 SGHRS and CDR2 YFSETQ come from the germline V gene. The CDR3 DNA, read in part, is TGCGCCAGCAGCTTGGCCCCCGGGACAGGACAAGAGACC. The encoded protein is CASSLAPGTGQET. The complete CDR3 sequence is CASSLAPGTGQETQYF.

Details on this clone: The CDR3 extends 3 residues past the end of the read, so its final part is completed from the germline J gene. The chain employs TRBV7-2 and TRBJ2-3; 10 bases map to TRBD1. V was pared by 5 bases and J by 5 bases, with 7 bases of the junction left unmatched. This CDR3 region has 15 residues. Germline CDR1 is SGHTA and CDR2 is FQGNSA. The covered CDR3 bases are TGTGCCAGCAGCGCCAGGGACAGGGGCAAAGATACG. This gives the protein CASSARDRGKDT. In full, the CDR3 is CASSARDRGKDTQYF. Full variable domain (remainder filled in from reference TRBV7-2 and TRBJ2-3): GAGVSQSPSNKVTEKGKDVELRCDPISGHTALYWYRQSLGQGLEFLIYFQGNSAPDKSGLPSDRFSAERTGGSVSTLTIQRTQQEDSAVYLCASSARDRGKDTQYFGPGTRLTVL.

Remarks on this clone: Sequencing ends 3 residues short of the CDR3 end; the germline J gene provides the rest. The same CDR3 is also encoded by other DNA sequences in this sample. The gene calls are TRBV28 and TRBJ2-7, with no clear D. V dropped 4 bases and J dropped 0 bases, with 4 bases sitting between them. Germline V CDR1 and CDR2: MDHEN, SYDVKM. This CDR3 is 12 amino acids long. The sequenced part of the CDR3 DNA is TGTGCCAGCAGTTCCAGCTCCTACGAG. Translation gives CASSSSSYE. The CDR3 as a whole reads CASSSSSYEQYF.

Comments on this clone: The missing CDR3 end, 3 residues past where the read stops, is filled in from the germline J gene. The chain is built from TRBV2 and TRBJ1-4; maybe TRBD1 (6 bases). V shed 8 bases and J shed 9 bases, with 19 bases lying between them. In germline, CDR1 is SNHLY, CDR2 FYNNEI. CDR3 length: 14 residues. The CDR3 reads CASLMDQGRQKLFF. The part of the CDR3 DNA that was read is TGTGCCAGCCTGATGGACCAGGGGAGACAAAAA.

The CDR3 sequence is CAISEAGYGYTF. The sequenced part of the CDR3 DNA is TGTGCCATCAGTGAGGCAGGCTATGGC. The genes are TRBV10-3 and TRBJ1-2, with D hard to call. The read comes to an end 3 residues before the CDR3 does, leaving the germline J gene to fill in the end. The CDR3 length is 12 residues. Trimming took 2 bases from V and 4 from J, leaving 5 bases between them. Germline V gene sequence: CDR1 ENHRY, CDR2 SYGVKD.

Remarks on this clone: Read sequence stops 3 residues before the CDR3 end, and the germline J gene provides the missing end. This chain uses TRBV5-1 with TRBJ2-3, with 7 nucleotides matching TRBD2. CDR3 length equals 16 residues. Germline CDR1 is SGHRS and CDR2 is YFSETQ. J was trimmed by 6 bases and V by 4 bases; bases with no gene match: 14. The CDR3 region is CASSPRVRGKSDTQYF. The part of the CDR3 DNA that was read is TGCGCCAGCAGCCCCCGGGTGCGGGGGAAGTCGGATACG.

To note about this clone: Read coverage stops 3 residues before the CDR3 terminus; the germline J gene supplies the remainder. The V and J genes are TRBV6-1 and TRBJ1-5; D gene ambiguous. This CDR3 region has 14 residues. Trimming took 3 bases from V and 3 from J, leaving 9 bases between them. Germline V lookup: CDR1 MNHNS, CDR2 SASEGT. The CDR3 bases that were read are TGTGCCAGCAGTGACGCGGGGATCAATCAGCCC. Its translation is CASSDAGINQP. The whole CDR3 protein is CASSDAGINQPQHF.

With respect to this clone: Coverage ceases 3 residues before the CDR3 finishes, and the germline J gene fills in the end. This chain joins TRBV19 and TRBJ1-2; 11 bases are a match to TRBD1. This CDR3 comprises 15 residues. The J segment lost 6 bases and the V segment lost 3 bases, leaving 6 bases of the junction unmatched. CDR1 is LNHDA, CDR2 SQIVND, per germline (reference sequence). CDR3 residues: CASSITGTGGDGYTF. Incomplete CDR3 DNA: TGTGCCAGTAGTATTACCGGGACAGGGGGTGATGGC.

About this clone: The read finishes 3 residues shy of the CDR3 end, and the germline J gene is used to complete it. This sequence joins TRBV7-2 and TRBJ1-2; D call uncertain. Germline V gene data show CDR1 as SGHTA and CDR2 as FQGNSA. The CDR3 runs 14 residues. The CDR3 is CASSLYAAANDYTF. Incomplete CDR3 DNA: TGTGCCAGCAGCTTATATGCCGCGGCCAACGAC. The full variable domain, with the rest looked up from reference TRBV7-2 and TRBJ1-2, is GAGVSQSPSNKVTEKGKDVELRCDPISGHTALYWYRQSLGQGLEFLIYFQGNSAPDKSGLPSDRFSAERTGGSVSTLTIQRTQQEDSAVYLCASSLYAAANDYTFGSGTRLTVV.

In the case of this clone: Read data end 3 residues before the CDR3 end; the end is taken from the germline J gene. This sequence joins TRBV5-1 and TRBJ2-5; 7 nucleotides agree with TRBD1. Per germline, CDR1 SGHRS and CDR2 YFSETQ. V shed 0 bases and J 4 bases; nucleotides not matched to a gene: 0. The CDR3 is made up of 13 amino acids. The CDR3 spells CASSLGDRETQYF. The CDR3 bases that were read are TGCGCCAGCAGCTTGGGGGACAGAGAGACC.

This clone counts as medium-sized by frequency. The CDR3 end falls 3 residues outside the read, so it is completed with the germline J gene. The rearrangement uses TRBV7-6 and TRBJ1-4; D is undetermined. V dropped 1 base and J dropped 5 bases, with 8 bases sitting between them. The CDR3 is made up of 14 amino acids. Germline V gene sequence: CDR1 SGHVS, CDR2 FNYEAQ. CDR3 bases read: TGTGCCAGCAGCTTAGGCGCTGTAAATGAAAAA. It is translated as CASSLGAVNEK. The CDR3 as a whole reads CASSLGAVNEKLFF. Full variable domain (rest looked up from reference TRBV7-6 and TRBJ1-4): GAGVSQSPRYKVTKRGQDVALRCDPISGHVSLYWYRQALGQGPEFLTYFNYEAQQDKSGLPNDRFSAERPEGSISTLTIQRTEQRDSAMYRCASSLGAVNEKLFFGSGTQLSVL.

Remarks on this clone: The missing CDR3 end, 3 residues past where the read stops, is filled in from the germline J gene. The chain has TRBV18 and TRBJ2-3, with a weak D call TRBD2 (6 bases). Looked up from germline, CDR1 is KGHSH and CDR2 is LQKENI. This CDR3 comprises 13 residues. CDR3 protein: CASSPGSGETQYF. The sequenced CDR3 bases are TGTGCCAGCTCACCCGGGTCGGGGGAGACG.

This clone shows up as medium-sized by frequency. The observed sequence ends 3 residues before the CDR3 terminus, with the missing tail filled in from the germline J gene. V and J are TRBV5-4 and TRBJ2-3, with 10 bases lining up with TRBD2. V was clipped by 4 bases and J by 4 bases; unmatched bases: 6. This CDR3 region has 15 residues. The germline V gene encodes CDR1 SGHNT and CDR2 YYREEE (reference sequence). CDR3 bases read: TGTGCCAGCAGCCCGGGACTAGCGAGTTCAGATACG. Protein: CASSPGLASSDT. The complete CDR3 reads CASSPGLASSDTQYF. Using reference TRBV5-4 and TRBJ2-3 for the parts outside the CDR3, the full variable domain is ETGVTQSPTHLIKTRGQQVTLRCSSQSGHNTVSWYQQALGQGPQFIFQYYREEENGRGNFPPRFSGLQFPNYSSELNVNALELDDSALYLCASSPGLASSDTQYFGPGTRLTVL.

On this clone: The observed sequence ends 3 residues before the CDR3 terminus, with the missing tail filled in from the germline J gene. The chain recombines TRBV7-7 with TRBJ1-1, with D perhaps TRBD1 (5 bases). Germline V gene lookup returns CDR1 SSHAT and CDR2 FNYEAQ (reference sequence). The CDR3 covers 11 residues. CDR3 DNA, as far as it was read: TGTGCCATTCTCAGGGAAGAGACA. Translation gives CAILREET. From start to end, the CDR3 is CAILREETAFF.